This T cell receptor beta chain is drawn from a study of T cell responses to AZD1222 COVID-19 vaccine. About the research overall: Second-dose schedules of about 4 or about 12 weeks were combined.

General study results and limits: Sampled repertoires all dated from after the peak T cell response.

The germline V gene has CDR1 SGHDT and CDR2 YYEEEE. Trimming removed 1 base from V and 1 base from J, with 3 bases in between. This CDR3 comprises 13 residues. Worth noting for this clone: Its antigen is still unknown.

Data came from immunoSEQ multiplex PCR; TCRdb stores just in-frame clones and leaves some out. The table has 150,000 to 200,000 clones, about 91% seen once; the top ten hold around 2.3%. The sequence came from an adult in good health. The chain combines TRBV5-6 with TRBJ1-5; D is unresolved. The material was peripheral blood, obtained on day 0 of AZD1222 vaccination. The CDR3 protein is CASSLFSNQPQHF. As DNA, the CDR3 is TGTGCCAGCAGCTTGTTCAGCAATCAGCCCCAGCATTTT.